A selection of T cell receptor beta chains follows, all from one sample in a study of T cells in Graves' hyperthyroidism and ophthalmopathy. TCRdb reprocessed the multiplex PCR reads via MiXCR and lists one record per CDR3 protein. The repertoire holds over 400,000 distinct CDR3 sequences, with roughly 15% as singletons. The sequenced material came from blood. All receptors derive from a man younger than 35 with Graves' ophthalmopathy. Both conserved end residues are part of each CDR3. The order of the fields is CDR3 DNA, CDR3 protein, D gene, J gene, V gene, clone size. A D gene is named only where the DNA matches it firmly. Clone size, where shown, is once, few, many, or a class for clones that have expanded.

CDR3 DNA: TGTGCCAGCAGCCGGGCGAAGGAGCGGGACAGGATAGATACGCAGTATTTT
CDR3 protein: CASSRAKERDRIDTQYF
D gene: .
J gene: TRBJ2-3
V gene: TRBV7-2
clone size: many

CDR3 DNA: TGTGCCAGCAGCGCCCGGGACAGGGGATACACTGAAGCTTTCTTT
CDR3 protein: CASSARDRGYTEAFF
D gene: TRBD1
J gene: TRBJ1-1
V gene: TRBV18
clone size: .

CDR3 DNA: TGTGCCAGTAGTATTGGGGGGGCGCGTGGCGAGCAGTACTTC
CDR3 protein: CASSIGGARGEQYF
D gene: .
J gene: TRBJ2-7
V gene: TRBV19
clone size: few

CDR3 DNA: TGTGCCAGCAGCTTGGTAGCGGGGAGCTCAGATACGCAGTATTTT
CDR3 protein: CASSLVAGSSDTQYF
D gene: TRBD2
J gene: TRBJ2-3
V gene: TRBV5-5
clone size: many

CDR3 DNA: TGCAGCGTTGAAGGGAAACGGCTTACGGACACCATATATTTT
CDR3 protein: CSVEGKRLTDTIYF
D gene: .
J gene: TRBJ1-3
V gene: TRBV29-1
clone size: .

CDR3 DNA: TGTGCCAGTAGTATGTTACAGGAAAGAATCTATAGCAATCAGCCCCAGCATTTT
CDR3 protein: CASSMLQERIYSNQPQHF
D gene: .
J gene: TRBJ1-5
V gene: TRBV19
clone size: few

CDR3 DNA: TGTGCCAGTAGTATGACAGGGTATAGCAATCAGCCCCAGCATTTT
CDR3 protein: CASSMTGYSNQPQHF
D gene: TRBD1
J gene: TRBJ1-5
V gene: TRBV19
clone size: once

CDR3 DNA: TGCGCCAGCAGCTCGAGGACTAGCGGGAGTTTAGGGACCCAGTACTTC
CDR3 protein: CASSSRTSGSLGTQYF
D gene: TRBD2
J gene: TRBJ2-5
V gene: TRBV5-1
clone size: .

CDR3 DNA: TGTGCCTGGAGTCTCCAGGGAGATCAGCCCCAGCATTTT
CDR3 protein: CAWSLQGDQPQHF
D gene: .
J gene: TRBJ1-5
V gene: TRBV30
clone size: many

CDR3 DNA: TGTGCCAGCAGCTTAATGGCAGAGGACTATGGCCACACCTTC
CDR3 protein: CASSLMAEDYGHTF
D gene: .
J gene: TRBJ1-2
V gene: TRBV7-9
clone size: .

CDR3 DNA: TGTGCCAGCAGTGACCTCCACTATAACAATGAGCAGTTCTTC
CDR3 protein: CASSDLHYNNEQFF
D gene: .
J gene: TRBJ2-1
V gene: TRBV6-4
clone size: many

CDR3 DNA: TGTGCCAGTACCGAGGGGGCGCAACCCTTCGAGACCCAGTACTTC
CDR3 protein: CASTEGAQPFETQYF
D gene: TRBD1
J gene: TRBJ2-5
V gene: TRBV19
clone size: .

CDR3 DNA: TGTGCCAGCAGCCCCAGGGACATTGAGACCCAGTACTTC
CDR3 protein: CASSPRDIETQYF
D gene: .
J gene: TRBJ2-5
V gene: TRBV9
clone size: many

CDR3 DNA: TGTGCCAGCAGTTTAGTTCGGCTAGCGGAGAGCACAGATACGCAGTATTTT
CDR3 protein: CASSLVRLAESTDTQYF
D gene: TRBD2
J gene: TRBJ2-3
V gene: TRBV12-3/TRBV12-4
clone size: few

CDR3 DNA: TGCGCCAGCAGCCAAGCTCTAGCGGTCCTCGGCGAGCAGTTCTTC
CDR3 protein: CASSQALAVLGEQFF
D gene: TRBD2
J gene: TRBJ2-1
V gene: TRBV4-1
clone size: .